This entry concerns a single T cell receptor (beta chain). The sample originates from a study of blood T cell repertoires in COVID-19. The wider study: The United States, Italy and Spain supplied acute and convalescent COVID-19 samples. Sample material is recorded as cDNA or gDNA derived from T cells, B-cell-depleted T cells, or PBMCs.

The germline V gene encodes CDR1 DFQATT and CDR2 SNEGSKA (reference sequence). This CDR3 comprises 11 residues. V shed 1 base and J shed 14 bases, with 14 bases lying between them. Under the authors' procedure: Reference gene primer amplification yielded estimated nucleated cell counts. Measured with immunoSEQ multiplex PCR; TCRdb has only the in-frame clones, and not every one. Clone size and V and J calls were adopted from that table, with D and trimming inferred from the DNA. This sample has 94,000 or so clones, with roughly 88% found just once. Specimen: peripheral blood. The chain joins TRBV20-1 to TRBJ1-1; D remains ambiguous. The receptor was isolated from a man aged 60-69 years with acute or convalescent COVID-19. The CDR3 reads CSARVLAAAFF. DNA for the CDR3: TGCAGTGCTAGAGTTTTGGCGGCCGCCTTCTTT.